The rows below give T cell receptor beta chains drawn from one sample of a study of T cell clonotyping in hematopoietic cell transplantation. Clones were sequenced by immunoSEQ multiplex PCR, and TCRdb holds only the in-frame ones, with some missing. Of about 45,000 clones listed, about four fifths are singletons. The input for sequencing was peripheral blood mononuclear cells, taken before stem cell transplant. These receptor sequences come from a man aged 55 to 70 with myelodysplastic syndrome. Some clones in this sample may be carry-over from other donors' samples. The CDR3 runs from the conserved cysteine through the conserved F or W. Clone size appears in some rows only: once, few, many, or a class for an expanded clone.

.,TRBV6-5,CASSPAQGARYEQYF
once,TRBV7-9,CASSGGLTSADTQYF
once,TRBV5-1,CASSPMDRGVAEAFF
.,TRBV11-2,CASSLYSGGNEQYF
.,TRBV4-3,CASSHSWTSGAYNEQFF
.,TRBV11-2,CASSSGGRGTEAFF
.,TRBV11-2,CASSLVAAFAYEQYF
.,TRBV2,CASSDLAGGMREQYF
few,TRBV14,CASSQGQGGEQYF
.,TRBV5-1,CASSLEQYNSPLHF
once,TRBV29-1,CSVRASQETQYF
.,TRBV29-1,CSVEQGVTEAFF
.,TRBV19,CASSIQYNSPLHF
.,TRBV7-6,CASSLEGGSGAYEQYF
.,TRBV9,CASSKLTGLWGDGYTF
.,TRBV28,CASRQGAQPQHF
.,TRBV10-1,CATQGGEPTGEQYF
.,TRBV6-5,CASRRQGPIGYGYTF